This T cell receptor beta chain was obtained from a study of CD8 T cells in ankylosing spondylitis. V was shortened by 5 bases and J by 6 bases, with 11 bases between the two germline ends. This CDR3 contains 13 residues. The sample holds many counts of this clonotype. TCRdb fed the 5' RACE reads into MiXCR, producing one record per CDR3 protein. This sample has some 130,000 distinct CDR3 sequences; around 15% occur once, and the top ten carry 3%. The specimen was blood, either unsorted or a sorted T cell fraction (not recorded which). The receptor's source is a female donor with ankylosing spondylitis or in good health (not recorded which). This chain connects TRBV6-7 to TRBJ2-1; the D gene is possibly TRBD2 (6 bases). TRBV6-7 is annotated as an ORF whose role is uncertain. The CDR3 reads CASSRLAINEQFF. The CDR3 bases are TGTGCCAGCAGTCGCCTAGCGATCAATGAGCAGTTCTTC.